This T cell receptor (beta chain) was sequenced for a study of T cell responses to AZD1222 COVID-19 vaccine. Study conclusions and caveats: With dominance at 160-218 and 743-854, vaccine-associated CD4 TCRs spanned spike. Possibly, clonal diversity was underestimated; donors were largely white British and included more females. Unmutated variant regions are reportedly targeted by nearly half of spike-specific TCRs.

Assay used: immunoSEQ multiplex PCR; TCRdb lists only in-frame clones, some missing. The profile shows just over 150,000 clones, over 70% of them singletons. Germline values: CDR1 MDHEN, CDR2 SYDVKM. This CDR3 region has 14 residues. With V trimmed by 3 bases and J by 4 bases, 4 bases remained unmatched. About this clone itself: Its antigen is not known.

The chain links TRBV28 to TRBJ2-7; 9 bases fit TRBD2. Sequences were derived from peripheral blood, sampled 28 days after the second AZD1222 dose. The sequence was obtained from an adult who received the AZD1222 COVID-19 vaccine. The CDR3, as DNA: TGTGCCAGCAGTTTCGCGGGAGGGCCTTACGAGCAGTACTTC. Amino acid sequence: CASSFAGGPYEQYF.